This entry describes one TCR beta chain. Its matching antigen is unknown. The sample comes from a study of T cells in Graves' hyperthyroidism and ophthalmopathy. The CDR3 sequence is 16 residues long. Trimming took 0 bases from V and 6 from J, leaving 15 bases between them. The V gene's germline CDR1 is SGDLS and CDR2 YYNGEE. Amplification of TCR beta CDR3 regions used RNA as the template. With the HTBI primer set, the TCR CDR3 went through a first round of RT-PCR. TCRdb reprocessed the multiplex PCR reads with MiXCR, giving one entry per CDR3 protein. This sample has 500,000 to 750,000 distinct CDR3 sequences; roughly 50% occur once, and the top ten carry around 7.7%. Each diagnosis drew on symptoms, thyroxine, TRAb, thyroid ultrasound and orbital computed tomography findings. Study-wide results and limits: Also found in blood were most expanded thyroid clonotypes above 0.001.

Sequencing was performed on peripheral blood or thyroid tissue (not recorded which). This sequence originates from a woman between 18 and 30 years old with Graves' hyperthyroidism. This chain joins TRBV9 and TRBJ1-4; D not certain. CDR3 coding DNA: TGTGCCAGCAGCGTAGACAAGAGGGCTACCCATGAAAAACTGTTTTTT. Amino acids: CASSVDKRATHEKLFF.